This T cell receptor beta chain was sequenced for a study of blood T cell repertoires in COVID-19. Overall study: Spain, Italy and the United States supplied samples that represented acute and convalescent COVID-19.

CDR3 size: 13 residues. Deletions cut 4 bases from V and 5 bases from J, with 8 bases between. Germline CDR1 and CDR2: MNHEY and SMNVEV (reference sequence). Cohort allocation depended upon clinical history that participants reported. Cohort 3 recovery required two negative PCRs, clearance, or symptom resolution. Original methodology: Amplification with reference gene primers provided the estimates of nucleated cell counts. The repertoire was sequenced with immunoSEQ multiplex PCR; TCRdb's copy has only in-frame clones and lacks some. V, J and clone size derive from that table, while D and trimming were established from the DNA sequence. This sample has a few hundred thousand clones, with 70% to 90% found just once.

The J gene is TRBJ2-2, the V gene TRBV27; D ambiguous. This receptor was identified in a young woman who had recovered from COVID-19. Sequencing was done on a sample of PBMCs or T cells enriched from blood (not recorded which). CDR3 bases: TGTGCCAGCAGTTATAGAGGAACCGGGGAGCTGTTTTTT. Protein product: CASSYRGTGELFF.